This T cell receptor beta chain appears in the sequencing data of a study of cytomegalovirus exposure and HLA in healthy donors. The junction had 9 bases not matched to a gene; V was cut back by 5 bases and J by 0 bases. The germline CDR1 and CDR2 sequences are GTSNPN and SVGIG (reference sequence). The CDR3 is 16 amino acids. The primer mix had 60 Vbeta and 13 Jbeta primers. Data came from immunoSEQ multiplex PCR; TCRdb stores just in-frame clones and leaves some out. The table has over 150,000 clones, 70% to 80% seen once. The origin of this receptor is a man aged 18 to 29 in good health and CMV-seropositive. The rearrangement joins TRBV30 to TRBJ1-5, with 8 nucleotides matching TRBD1. Sequencing was done on a sample of PBMCs. This CDR3 reads CAWPVAGGYSNQPQHF. CDR3 DNA: TGTGCCTGGCCAGTCGCAGGGGGCTATAGCAATCAGCCCCAGCATTTT. The variable domain in full, completed from reference TRBV30 and TRBJ1-5, reads SQTIHQWPATLVQPVGSPLSLECTVEGTSNPNLYWYRQAAGRGLQLLFYSVGIGQISSEVPQNLSASRPQDRQFILSSKKLLLSDSGFYLCAWPVAGGYSNQPQHFGDGTRLSIL.